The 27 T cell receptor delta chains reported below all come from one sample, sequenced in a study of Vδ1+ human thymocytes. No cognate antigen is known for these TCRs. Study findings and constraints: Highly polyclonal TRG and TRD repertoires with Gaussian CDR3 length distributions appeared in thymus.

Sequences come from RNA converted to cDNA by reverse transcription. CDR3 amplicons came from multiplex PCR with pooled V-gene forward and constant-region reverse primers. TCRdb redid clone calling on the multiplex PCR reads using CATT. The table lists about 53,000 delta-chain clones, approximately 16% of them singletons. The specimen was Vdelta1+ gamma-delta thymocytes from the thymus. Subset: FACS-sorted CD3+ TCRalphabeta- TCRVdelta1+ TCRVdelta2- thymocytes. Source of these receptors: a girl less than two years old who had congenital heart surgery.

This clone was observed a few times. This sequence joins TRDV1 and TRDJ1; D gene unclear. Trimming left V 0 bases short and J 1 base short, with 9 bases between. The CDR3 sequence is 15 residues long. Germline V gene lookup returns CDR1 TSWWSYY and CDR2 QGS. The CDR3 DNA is TGTGCTCTTGGGGAACTAGGCGCCCTCACCGATAAACTCATCTTT. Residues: CALGELGALTDKLIF.

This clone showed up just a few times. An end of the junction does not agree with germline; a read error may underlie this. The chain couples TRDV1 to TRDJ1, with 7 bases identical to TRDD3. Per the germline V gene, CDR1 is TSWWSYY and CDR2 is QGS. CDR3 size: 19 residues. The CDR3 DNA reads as TGTGCACTTGGGGACCCACCCCTGTACTGGGGAACCAGGGGACATAAACTCATCTTT. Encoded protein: CALGDPPLYWGTRGHKLIF.

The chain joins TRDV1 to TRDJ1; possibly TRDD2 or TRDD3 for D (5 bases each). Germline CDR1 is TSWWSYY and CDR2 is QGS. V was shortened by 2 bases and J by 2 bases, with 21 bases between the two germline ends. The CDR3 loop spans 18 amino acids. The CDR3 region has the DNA TGTGCTCTTGGGGAAACTGCCCCTACCTGGGATGCAACCGATAAACTCATCTTT. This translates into CALGETAPTWDATDKLIF.

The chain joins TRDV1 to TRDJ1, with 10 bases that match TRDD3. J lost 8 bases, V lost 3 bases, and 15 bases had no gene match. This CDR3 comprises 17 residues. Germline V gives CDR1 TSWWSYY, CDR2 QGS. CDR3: CALGELPAYDGGYKLIF. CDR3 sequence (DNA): TGTGCTCTTGGGGAGCTACCCGCCTACGATGGGGGATACAAACTCATCTTT.

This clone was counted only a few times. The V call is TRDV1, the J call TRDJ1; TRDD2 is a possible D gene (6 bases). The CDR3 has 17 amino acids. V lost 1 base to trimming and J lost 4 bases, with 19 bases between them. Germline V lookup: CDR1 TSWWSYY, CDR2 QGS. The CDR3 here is CALGEPRLPAWDDKLIF. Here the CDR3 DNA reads TGTGCTCTTGGGGAACCCCGCCTTCCCGCTTGGGACGATAAACTCATCTTT.

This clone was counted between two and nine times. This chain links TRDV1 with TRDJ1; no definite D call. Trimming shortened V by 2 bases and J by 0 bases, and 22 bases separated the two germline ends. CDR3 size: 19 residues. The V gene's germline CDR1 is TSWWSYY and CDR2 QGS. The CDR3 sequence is CALGERSHRRLPYTDKLIF. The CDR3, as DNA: TGTGCTCTTGGGGAAAGGTCCCATCGCCGCCTCCCGTACACCGATAAACTCATCTTT.

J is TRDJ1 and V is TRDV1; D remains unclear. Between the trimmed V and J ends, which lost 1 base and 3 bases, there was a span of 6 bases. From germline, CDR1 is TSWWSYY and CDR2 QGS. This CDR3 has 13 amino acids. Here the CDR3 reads CALGERGPDKLIF. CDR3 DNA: TGTGCTCTTGGGGAACGAGGCCCCGATAAACTCATCTTT.

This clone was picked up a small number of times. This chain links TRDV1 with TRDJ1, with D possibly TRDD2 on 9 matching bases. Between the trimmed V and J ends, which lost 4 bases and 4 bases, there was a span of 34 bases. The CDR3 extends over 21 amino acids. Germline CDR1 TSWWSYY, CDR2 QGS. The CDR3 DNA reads TGTGCTCTTGGGGCTCGCCCCTTCCTACCTCCTACTGGGGGGTCAATCGATAAACTCATCTTT. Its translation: CALGARPFLPPTGGSIDKLIF.

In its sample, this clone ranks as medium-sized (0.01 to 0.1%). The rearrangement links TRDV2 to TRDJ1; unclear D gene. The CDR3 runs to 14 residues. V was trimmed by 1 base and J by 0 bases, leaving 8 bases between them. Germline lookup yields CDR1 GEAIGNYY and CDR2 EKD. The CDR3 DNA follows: TGTGCCTGTGACACGGGCCCGTACACCGATAAACTCATCTTT. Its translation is CACDTGPYTDKLIF.

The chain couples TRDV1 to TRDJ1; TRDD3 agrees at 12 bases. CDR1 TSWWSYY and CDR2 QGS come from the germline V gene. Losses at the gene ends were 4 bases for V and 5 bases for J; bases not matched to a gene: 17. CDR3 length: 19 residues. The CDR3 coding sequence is TGTGCTCTTGGGGGAGTTTGGGGCCGTTACTGGGGGATACAGGATAAACTCATCTTT. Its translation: CALGGVWGRYWGIQDKLIF.

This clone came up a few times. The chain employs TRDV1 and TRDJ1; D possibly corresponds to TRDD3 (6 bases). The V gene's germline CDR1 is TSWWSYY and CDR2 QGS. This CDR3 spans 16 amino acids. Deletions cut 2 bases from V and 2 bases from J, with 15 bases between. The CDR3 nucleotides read TGTGCTCTTGGGGAAGTGGGGGTACTTGAAACCGATAAACTCATCTTT. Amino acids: CALGEVGVLETDKLIF.

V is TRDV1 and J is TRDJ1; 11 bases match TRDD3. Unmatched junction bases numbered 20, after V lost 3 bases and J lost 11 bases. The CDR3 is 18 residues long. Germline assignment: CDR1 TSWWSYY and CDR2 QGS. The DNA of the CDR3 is TGTGCTCTTGGGGAGCGCCTTTCCTACGTAGGCTGGGGGATACATCTCATCTTT. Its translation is CALGERLSYVGWGIHLIF.

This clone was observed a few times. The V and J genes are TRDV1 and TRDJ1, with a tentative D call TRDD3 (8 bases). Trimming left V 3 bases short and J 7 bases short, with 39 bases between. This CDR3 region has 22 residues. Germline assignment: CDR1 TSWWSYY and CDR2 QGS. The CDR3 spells CALGEISYGYWGPSKVDGKLIF. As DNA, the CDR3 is TGTGCTCTTGGGGAGATTTCCTACGGTTACTGGGGGCCCAGCAAGGTCGATGGTAAACTCATCTTT.

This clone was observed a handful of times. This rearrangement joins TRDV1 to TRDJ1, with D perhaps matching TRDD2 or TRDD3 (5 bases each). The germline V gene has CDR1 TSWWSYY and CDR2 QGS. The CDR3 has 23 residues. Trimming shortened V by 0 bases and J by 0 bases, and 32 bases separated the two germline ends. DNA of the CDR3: TGTGCTCTTGGGGAACTAGAAGGGACCCTACGGGCTACTGGACCAACGTACACCGATAAACTCATCTTT. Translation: CALGELEGTLRATGPTYTDKLIF.

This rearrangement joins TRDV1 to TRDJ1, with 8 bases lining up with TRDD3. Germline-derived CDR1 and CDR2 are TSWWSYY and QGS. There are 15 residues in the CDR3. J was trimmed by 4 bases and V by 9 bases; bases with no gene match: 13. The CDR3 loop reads CALRTHWGVLDKLIF. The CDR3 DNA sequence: TGTGCTCTACGAACCCACTGGGGGGTTCTCGATAAACTCATCTTT.

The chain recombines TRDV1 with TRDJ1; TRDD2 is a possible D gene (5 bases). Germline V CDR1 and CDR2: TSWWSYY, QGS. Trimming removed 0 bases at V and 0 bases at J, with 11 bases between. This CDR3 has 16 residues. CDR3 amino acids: CALGELTSRYTDKLIF. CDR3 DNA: TGTGCTCTTGGGGAACTGACTTCCAGGTACACCGATAAACTCATCTTT.

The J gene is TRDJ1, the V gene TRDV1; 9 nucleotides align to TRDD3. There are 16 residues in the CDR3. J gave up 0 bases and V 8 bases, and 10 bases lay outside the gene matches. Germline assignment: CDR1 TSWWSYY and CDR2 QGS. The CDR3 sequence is CALLLWLGDYTDKLIF. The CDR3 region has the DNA TGTGCTCTTCTTCTATGGCTGGGGGATTACACCGATAAACTCATCTTT.

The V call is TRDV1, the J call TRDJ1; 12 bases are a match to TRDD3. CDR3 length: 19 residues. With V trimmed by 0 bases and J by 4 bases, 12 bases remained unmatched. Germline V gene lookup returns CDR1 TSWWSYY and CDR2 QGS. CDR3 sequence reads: CALGELVPLGDTRIDKLIF. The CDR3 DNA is TGTGCTCTTGGGGAACTTGTCCCCCTGGGGGATACGCGTATCGATAAACTCATCTTT.

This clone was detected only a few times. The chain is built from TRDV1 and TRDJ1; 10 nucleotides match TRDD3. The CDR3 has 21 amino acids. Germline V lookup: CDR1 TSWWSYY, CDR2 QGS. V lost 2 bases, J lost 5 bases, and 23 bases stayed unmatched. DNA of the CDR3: TGTGCTCTTGGGGAAGGAACCCCAGCCCTGGGGGATAAGGTGTTCGTTGATAAACTCATCTTT. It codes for CALGEGTPALGDKVFVDKLIF.

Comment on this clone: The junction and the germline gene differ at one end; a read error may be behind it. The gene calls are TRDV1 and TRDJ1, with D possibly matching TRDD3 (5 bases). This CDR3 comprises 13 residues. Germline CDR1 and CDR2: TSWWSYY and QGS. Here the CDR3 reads CARGERANDKLIF. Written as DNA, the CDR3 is TGTGCTCGTGGGGAACGAGCGAACGATAAACTCATCTTT.

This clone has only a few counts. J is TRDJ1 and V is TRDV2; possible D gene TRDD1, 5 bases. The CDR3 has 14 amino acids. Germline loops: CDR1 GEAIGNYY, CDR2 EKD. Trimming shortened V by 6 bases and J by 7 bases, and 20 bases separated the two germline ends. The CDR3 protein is CACMPREIVGKLIF. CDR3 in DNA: TGTGCCTGTATGCCGCGCGAAATCGTTGGTAAACTCATCTTT.

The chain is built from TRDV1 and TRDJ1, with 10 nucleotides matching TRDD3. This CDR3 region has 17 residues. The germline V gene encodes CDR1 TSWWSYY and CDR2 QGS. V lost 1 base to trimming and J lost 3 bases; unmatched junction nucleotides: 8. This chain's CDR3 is CALGEHLILGDPDKLIF. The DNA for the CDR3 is TGTGCTCTTGGGGAACATCTCATACTGGGGGATCCCGATAAACTCATCTTT.

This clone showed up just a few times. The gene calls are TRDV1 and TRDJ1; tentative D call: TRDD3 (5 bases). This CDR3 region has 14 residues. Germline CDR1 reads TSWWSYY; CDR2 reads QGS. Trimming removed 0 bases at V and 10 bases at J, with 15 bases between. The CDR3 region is CALGELLPSGGLIF. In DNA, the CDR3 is TGTGCTCTTGGGGAACTGCTCCCGTCGGGGGGACTCATCTTT.

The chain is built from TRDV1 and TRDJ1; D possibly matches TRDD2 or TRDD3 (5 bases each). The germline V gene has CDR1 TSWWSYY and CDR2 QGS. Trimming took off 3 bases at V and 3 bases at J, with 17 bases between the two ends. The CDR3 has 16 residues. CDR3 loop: CALGDSSVGHADKLIF. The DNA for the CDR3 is TGTGCTCTTGGGGATTCTTCCGTGGGGCACGCCGATAAACTCATCTTT.

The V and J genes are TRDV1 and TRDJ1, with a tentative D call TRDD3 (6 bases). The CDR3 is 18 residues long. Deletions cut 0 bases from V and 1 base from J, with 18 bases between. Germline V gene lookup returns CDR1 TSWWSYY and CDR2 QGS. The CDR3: CALGELGAVLGVTDKLIF. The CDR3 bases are TGTGCTCTTGGGGAACTTGGGGCAGTACTGGGAGTCACCGATAAACTCATCTTT.

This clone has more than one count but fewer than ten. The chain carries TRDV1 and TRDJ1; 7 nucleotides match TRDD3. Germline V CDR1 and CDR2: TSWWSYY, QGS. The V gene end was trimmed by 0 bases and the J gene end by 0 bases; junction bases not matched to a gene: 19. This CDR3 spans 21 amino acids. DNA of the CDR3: TGTGCTCTTGGGGAACTCATTTCCGACAAGTGGGGGAAAGGGAACACCGATAAACTCATCTTT. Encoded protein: CALGELISDKWGKGNTDKLIF.

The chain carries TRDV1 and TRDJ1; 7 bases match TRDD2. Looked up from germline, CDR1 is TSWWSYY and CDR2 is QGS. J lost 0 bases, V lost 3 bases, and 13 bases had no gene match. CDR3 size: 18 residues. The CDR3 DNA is TGTGCTCTTGGGGATCCTTCCTCGGCGGGGACATACACCGATAAACTCATCTTT. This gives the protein CALGDPSSAGTYTDKLIF.